This T cell receptor (beta chain) was recorded in a study of cytomegalovirus exposure and HLA in healthy donors. For this clone: Antigen specificity is unknown.

Both 60 Vbeta primers and 13 Jbeta primers went into the PCR. Some clones are missing from TCRdb's copy, which holds only in-frame ones; the method was immunoSEQ multiplex PCR. The sample has fewer than 85,000 clones, about three quarters seen once; the top ten hold 9% to 14%. Study conclusions and caveats: Productive status was seen about 90% or about 30% of the time for most TCR beta V segments in an earlier analysis. In a later analysis, donors in an Asian-associated ancestry cluster reportedly had fewer N-insertions in productive TCRs than the cohort mean. Association of a missense DCLRE1C variant with TCR beta V- and J-gene trimming was reported in a later analysis.

V was pared by 6 bases and J by 1 base, with 12 bases between. The CDR3 is 14 residues long. The V gene's germline CDR1 is SGHTA and CDR2 FQGNSA. The sequence came from a male donor in good health and CMV-seropositive. Material for sequencing was PBMCs. This rearrangement joins TRBV7-2 to TRBJ2-5; D possibly corresponds to TRBD1 (5 bases). DNA for the CDR3: TGTGCCAGCAGTATAGCCCAGGGCCAAGAGACCCAGTACTTC. This gives the protein CASSIAQGQETQYF.